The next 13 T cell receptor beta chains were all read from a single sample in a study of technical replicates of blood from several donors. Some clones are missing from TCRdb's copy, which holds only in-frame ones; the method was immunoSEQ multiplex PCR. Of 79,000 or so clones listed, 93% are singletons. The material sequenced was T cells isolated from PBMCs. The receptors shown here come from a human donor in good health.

CDR3 sequence reads: CASSEYEGIETQYF. CDR3 coding DNA: TGTGCCAGCAGTGAATACGAGGGAATCGAGACCCAGTACTTC. The chain recombines TRBV25-1 with TRBJ2-5; D is perhaps TRBD2 (5 bases). Germline V gene sequence: CDR1 MGHDK, CDR2 SYGVNS. Trimming cost V 0 bases and J 5 bases, with 10 bases left between them. The CDR3 contains 14 residues. The full variable domain, rest sourced from reference TRBV25-1 and TRBJ2-5, is EADIYQTPRYLVIGTGKKITLECSQTMGHDKMYWYQQDPGMELHLIHYSYGVNSTEKGDLSSESTVSRIRTEHFPLTLESARPSHTSQYLCASSEYEGIETQYFGPGTRLLVL.

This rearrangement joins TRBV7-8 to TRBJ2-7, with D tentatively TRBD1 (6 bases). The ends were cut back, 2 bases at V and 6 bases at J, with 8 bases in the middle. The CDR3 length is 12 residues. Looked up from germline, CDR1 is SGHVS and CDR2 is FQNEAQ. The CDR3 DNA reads TGTGCCAGCAGCTTAATGGGGGCCGAGCAGTACTTC. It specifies CASSLMGAEQYF.

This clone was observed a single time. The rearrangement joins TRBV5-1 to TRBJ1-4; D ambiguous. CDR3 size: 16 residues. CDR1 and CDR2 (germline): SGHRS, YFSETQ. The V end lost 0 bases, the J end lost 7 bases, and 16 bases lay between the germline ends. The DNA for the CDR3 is TGCGCCAGCAGCTTGGTTTTGATGAGATGGTCTGAAAAACTGTTTTTT. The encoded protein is CASSLVLMRWSEKLFF.

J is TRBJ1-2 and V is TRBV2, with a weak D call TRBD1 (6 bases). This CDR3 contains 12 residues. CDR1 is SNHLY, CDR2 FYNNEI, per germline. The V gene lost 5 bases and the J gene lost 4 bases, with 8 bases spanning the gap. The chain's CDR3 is CASSTGTYGYTF. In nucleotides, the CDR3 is TGTGCCAGCAGTACAGGGACCTATGGCTACACCTTC.

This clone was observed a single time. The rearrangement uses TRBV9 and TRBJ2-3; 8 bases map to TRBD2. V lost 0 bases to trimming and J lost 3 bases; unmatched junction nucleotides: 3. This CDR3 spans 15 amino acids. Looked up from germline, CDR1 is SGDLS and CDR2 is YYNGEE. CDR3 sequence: CASSVAGLGTDTQYF. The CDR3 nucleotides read TGTGCCAGCAGCGTAGCGGGACTAGGAACAGATACGCAGTATTTT.

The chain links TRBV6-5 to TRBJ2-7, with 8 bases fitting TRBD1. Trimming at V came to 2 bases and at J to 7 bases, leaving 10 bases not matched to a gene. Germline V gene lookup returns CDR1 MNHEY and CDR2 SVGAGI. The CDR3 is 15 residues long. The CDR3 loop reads CASSYRGQGALEQYF. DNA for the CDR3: TGTGCCAGCAGTTACCGAGGGCAGGGGGCGCTTGAGCAGTACTTC.

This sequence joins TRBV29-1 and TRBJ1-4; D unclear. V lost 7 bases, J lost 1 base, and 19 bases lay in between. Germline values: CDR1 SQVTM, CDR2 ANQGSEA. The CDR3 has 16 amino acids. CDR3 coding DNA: TGCAGCGCAAACGGGGTCTGGGAAGAAACTAATGAAAAACTGTTTTTT. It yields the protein CSANGVWEETNEKLFF.

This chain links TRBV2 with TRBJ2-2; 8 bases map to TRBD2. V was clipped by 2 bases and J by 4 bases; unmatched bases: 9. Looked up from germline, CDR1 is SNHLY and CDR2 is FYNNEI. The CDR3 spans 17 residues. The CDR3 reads CASSENPSGSATGELFF. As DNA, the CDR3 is TGTGCCAGCAGTGAAAATCCAAGCGGGAGCGCCACCGGGGAGCTGTTTTTT.

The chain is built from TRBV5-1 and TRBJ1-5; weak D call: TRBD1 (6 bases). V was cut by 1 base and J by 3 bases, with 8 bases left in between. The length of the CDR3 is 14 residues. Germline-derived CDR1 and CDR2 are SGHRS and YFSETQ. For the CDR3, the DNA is TGCGCCAGCAGCTTGACAGGGAACAATCAGCCCCAGCATTTT. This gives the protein CASSLTGNNQPQHF.

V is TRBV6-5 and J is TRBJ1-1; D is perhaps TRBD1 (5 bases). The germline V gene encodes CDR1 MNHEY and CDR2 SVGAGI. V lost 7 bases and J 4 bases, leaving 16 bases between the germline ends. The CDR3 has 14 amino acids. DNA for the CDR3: TGTGCCAGCACCAGGCTCTCGCAGGGCACTGAAGCTTTCTTT. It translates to CASTRLSQGTEAFF.

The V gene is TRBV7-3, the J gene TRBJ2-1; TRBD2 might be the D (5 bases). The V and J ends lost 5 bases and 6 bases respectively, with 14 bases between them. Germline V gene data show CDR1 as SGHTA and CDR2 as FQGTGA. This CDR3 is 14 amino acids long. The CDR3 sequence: CASSALGGLNEQFF. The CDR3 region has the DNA TGTGCCAGCAGCGCTTTAGGAGGTCTCAATGAGCAGTTCTTC.

For the CDR3, the DNA is TGTGCCAGCACTGACCCCAGGGAGGGCACTGAAGCTTTCTTT. Translation gives CASTDPREGTEAFF. This sequence joins TRBV6-5 and TRBJ1-1, with a possible D match to TRBD1 (5 bases). Germline-derived CDR1 and CDR2 are MNHEY and SVGAGI. This CDR3 has 14 amino acids. The V and J ends lost 7 bases and 4 bases respectively, with 16 bases between them.

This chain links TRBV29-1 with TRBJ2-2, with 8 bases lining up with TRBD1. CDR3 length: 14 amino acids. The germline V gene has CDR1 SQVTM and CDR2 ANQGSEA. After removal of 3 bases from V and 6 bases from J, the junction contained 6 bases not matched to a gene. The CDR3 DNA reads TGCAGCGTTGATAGGACAGGGATTTCCGGGGAGCTGTTTTTT. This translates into CSVDRTGISGELFF.